This T cell receptor (beta chain) was sequenced during a study of T cell responses to AZD1222 COVID-19 vaccine. On the study more broadly: Whether given at about 4 or about 12 weeks, second doses were pooled.

This CDR3 contains 15 residues. In germline, CDR1 is MNHEY, CDR2 SMNVEV (reference sequence). Trimming stripped 3 bases from V and 6 bases from J, with 16 bases between. A word on this clone: The target antigen is unknown.

Some clones are missing from TCRdb's copy, which holds only in-frame ones; the method was immunoSEQ multiplex PCR. Of 60,000 to 75,000 clones listed, around 83% are singletons. Study-wide findings and caveats: It was only a handful of AZD1222 recipients who were seropositive at baseline. Scientists sampled the repertoires only once the peak T cell response had passed. Possibly, clonal diversity was underestimated; donors were largely white British and included more females.

This receptor was taken from an adult in good health. Material: peripheral blood, obtained on day 0 of AZD1222 vaccination. The V and J genes are TRBV27 and TRBJ2-3, with a weak D call TRBD2 (6 bases). CDR3 residues: CASSLQRALTDTQYF. In nucleotides, the CDR3 is TGTGCCAGCAGTTTGCAGCGGGCCCTGACGGATACGCAGTATTTT.